This T cell receptor beta chain is drawn from a study of T cell repertoires in cytomegalovirus infection. Study context: Both a matching HLA type and CMV infection were indicated by public TCR beta signatures.

TCRdb recomputed calls from the reads with MiXCR, one row per CDR3 protein. The data contain 400,000 to 550,000 distinct CDR3 sequences, approximately 10% of them seen just once; the ten biggest clones take up 9.5% to 13%. This CDR3 is built from 15 residues. With 0 bases removed from V and 4 bases from J, the gap between germline ends came to 8 bases. The germline gives CDR1 KGHDR, CDR2 SFDVKD. The chain has TRBV24-1 and TRBJ2-2; D gene uncertain. Sequenced sample: PBMCs. The clonotype originates from a human donor in good health (CMV status not recorded). Some clones in this sample may be carry-over from other donors' samples. CDR3 sequence (DNA): TGTGCCACCAGTGATTTGCCGCGAGGCACCGGGGAGCTGTTTTTT. As protein: CATSDLPRGTGELFF.